Shown below are 10 T cell receptor beta chains from a single sample sequenced in a study of T-cell memory formation after mild COVID-19. TCRdb analysed the 5' RACE reads with MiXCR anew, one entry per CDR3 protein. This sample has about 150,000 distinct CDR3 sequences; around 13% occur once, and the top ten carry 13% to 15%. Sequencing input: PBMCs or a T cell subset sorted from them (not recorded which). The receptor set was obtained from an adult woman who had mild COVID-19 (a few samples of this study predate the infection). Cell type and time point are not known.

This clonotype has only a few counts. The chain is built from TRBV20-1 and TRBJ2-1, with 8 bases matching TRBD2. The V segment lost 1 base and the J segment 0 bases; nucleotides outside the gene matches: 17. The CDR3 length is 20 residues. From germline, CDR1 is DFQATT and CDR2 SNEGSKA (reference sequence). The CDR3 nucleotides are TGCAGTGCTAGAGGCCAATTGATGGTAGCGGGAAAGGGCTCCTACAATGAGCAGTTCTTC. Translation: CSARGQLMVAGKGSYNEQFF.

This clonotype was seen only a few times. V usage is TRBV5-1 and J usage is TRBJ2-2; D gene uncertain. Per germline, CDR1 SGHRS and CDR2 YFSETQ. With 3 bases removed from V and 5 bases from J, the gap between germline ends came to 11 bases. The CDR3 runs to 14 residues. The CDR3 sequence is CASSSTDGTGELFF. The CDR3 DNA sequence: TGCGCCAGCAGCTCAACGGACGGTACCGGGGAGCTGTTTTTT.

About this clonotype: A much larger clone lies a single base off, so this may be a read error. The V and J genes are TRBV7-9 and TRBJ2-3; D is unresolved. In germline, CDR1 is SEHNR, CDR2 FQNEAQ (reference sequence). CDR3 length equals 14 residues. The V and J ends lost 5 bases and 6 bases respectively, with 15 bases between them. CDR3 coding DNA: TGTGCCAGCAGCAAAAGCGTGGCGAGCGATACGCAGTATTTT. Its translation: CASSKSVASDTQYF.

CDR3 sequence reads: CASRSGTGGNQPQHF. The CDR3 coding sequence is TGTGCCAGCAGGTCCGGGACAGGGGGCAATCAGCCCCAGCATTTT. The V call is TRBV12-3 or TRBV12-4, the J call TRBJ1-5; TRBD1 agrees at 10 bases. V trimming: 6 bases; J trimming: 2 bases; junction bases outside the gene matches: 4. The CDR3 totals 15 residues.

This clonotype showed up just a few times. V gene TRBV11-2 combines with J gene TRBJ2-5, with TRBD1 as a possible D gene (6 bases). The CDR3 runs to 13 residues. The V and J ends lost 4 bases and 5 bases respectively, with 11 bases between them. Germline V gene data show CDR1 as SGHAT and CDR2 as FQNNGV. The CDR3 DNA is TGTGCCAGCAGCTCAGGGGCCCACGAGACCCAGTACTTC. It encodes CASSSGAHETQYF.

The table lists this clonotype with a few counts. J is TRBJ1-3 and V is TRBV12-3 or TRBV12-4; D possibly corresponds to TRBD1 (6 bases). V shed 7 bases and J shed 0 bases, with 13 bases lying between them. The CDR3 is 15 residues long. Written as DNA, the CDR3 is TGTGCCAGCACCTTGAAACAGGGCTCTGGAAACACCATATATTTT. Protein product: CASTLKQGSGNTIYF.

This clonotype turned up a few times. The chain joins TRBV19 to TRBJ1-5; unclear D gene. The CDR3 sequence is 12 residues long. V was clipped by 5 bases and J by 7 bases, with 9 bases between them. CDR1 LNHDA and CDR2 SQIVND come from the germline V gene (reference sequence). The CDR3 DNA reads as TGTGCCAGTAGTCTGAGGGAGCAGCCCCAGCATTTT. Translating gives CASSLREQPQHF.

The chain links TRBV24-1 to TRBJ2-1; TRBD2 aligns across 7 bases. The CDR3 length is 15 residues. CDR1 KGHDR and CDR2 SFDVKD come from the germline V gene. V shed 4 bases and J 2 bases; nucleotides not matched to a gene: 4. The CDR3 DNA reads TGTGCCACCAGTGACGCGGGAGAACCCTACAATGAGCAGTTCTTC. It codes for CATSDAGEPYNEQFF.

V gene TRBV6-2 or TRBV6-3 combines with J gene TRBJ2-6; the D is unclear. CDR1 and CDR2 (germline): MNHEY, SVGEGT. The CDR3 has 14 residues. V was shortened by 5 bases and J by 2 bases, with 7 bases between the two germline ends. This chain's CDR3 is CASSAVAGANVLTF. In DNA, the CDR3 is TGTGCCAGCAGTGCCGTAGCTGGGGCCAACGTCCTGACTTTC.

The CDR3 is CAWGQYNTYEQYF. Written as DNA, the CDR3 is TGTGCCTGGGGACAGTACAATACCTACGAGCAGTACTTC. This sequence joins TRBV30 and TRBJ2-7, with D possibly matching TRBD1 (6 bases). Trimming took 5 bases from V and 2 from J, leaving 13 bases between them. The CDR3 is made up of 13 amino acids. Germline V gene sequence: CDR1 GTSNPN, CDR2 SVGIG (reference sequence).